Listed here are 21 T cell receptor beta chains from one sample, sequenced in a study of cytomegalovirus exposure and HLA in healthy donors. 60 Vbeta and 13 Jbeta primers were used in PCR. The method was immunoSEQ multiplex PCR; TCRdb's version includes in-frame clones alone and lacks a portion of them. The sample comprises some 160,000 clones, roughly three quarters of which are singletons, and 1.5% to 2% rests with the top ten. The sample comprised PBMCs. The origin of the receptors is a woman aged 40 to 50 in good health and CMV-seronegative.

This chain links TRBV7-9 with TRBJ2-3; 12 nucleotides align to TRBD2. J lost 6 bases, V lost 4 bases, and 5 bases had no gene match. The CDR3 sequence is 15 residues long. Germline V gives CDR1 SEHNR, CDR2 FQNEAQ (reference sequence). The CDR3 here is CASSSSGGGLDTQYF. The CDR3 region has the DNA TGTGCCAGCAGCTCTAGCGGGGGGGGTCTGGATACGCAGTATTTT.

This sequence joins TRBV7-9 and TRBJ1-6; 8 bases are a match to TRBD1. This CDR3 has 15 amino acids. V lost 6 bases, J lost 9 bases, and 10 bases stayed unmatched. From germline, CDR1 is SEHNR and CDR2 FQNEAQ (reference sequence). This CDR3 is CASRTGQDIVSPLHF. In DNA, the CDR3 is TGTGCCAGCAGAACGGGACAGGATATAGTTTCACCCCTCCACTTT.

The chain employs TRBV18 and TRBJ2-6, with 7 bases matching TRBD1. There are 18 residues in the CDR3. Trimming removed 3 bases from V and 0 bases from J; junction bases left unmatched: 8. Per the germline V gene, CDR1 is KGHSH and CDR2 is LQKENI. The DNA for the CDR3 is TGTGCCAGCTCACCGCAGGGGGTAGGCGTCTCTGGGGCCAACGTCCTGACTTTC. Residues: CASSPQGVGVSGANVLTF.

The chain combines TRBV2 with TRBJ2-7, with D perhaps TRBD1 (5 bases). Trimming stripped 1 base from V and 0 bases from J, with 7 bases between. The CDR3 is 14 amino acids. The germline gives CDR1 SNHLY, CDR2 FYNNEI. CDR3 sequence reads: CASSEGGLSYEQYF. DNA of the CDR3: TGTGCCAGCAGTGAAGGGGGCCTCTCCTACGAGCAGTACTTC.

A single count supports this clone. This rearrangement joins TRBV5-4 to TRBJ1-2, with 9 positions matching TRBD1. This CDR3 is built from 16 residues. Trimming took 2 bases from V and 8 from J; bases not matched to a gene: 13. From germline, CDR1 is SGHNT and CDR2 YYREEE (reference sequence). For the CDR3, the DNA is TGTGCCAGCAGCTTTCCCGGACAGGGGTCAGGAAGCGGCTACACCTTC. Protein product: CASSFPGQGSGSGYTF.

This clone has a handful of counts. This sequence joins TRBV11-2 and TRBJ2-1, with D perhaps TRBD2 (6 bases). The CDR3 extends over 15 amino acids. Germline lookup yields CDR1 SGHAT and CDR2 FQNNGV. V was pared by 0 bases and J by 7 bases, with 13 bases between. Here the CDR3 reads CASSLDHGGFNEQFF. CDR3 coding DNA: TGTGCCAGCAGCTTAGATCATGGGGGGTTTAATGAGCAGTTCTTC.

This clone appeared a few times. In DNA form, the CDR3 reads TGTGCCAGCAGCTCGGACAGGGGGGATGAAAAACTGTTTTTT. Amino acids: CASSSDRGDEKLFF. This chain links TRBV5-5 with TRBJ1-4; TRBD1 aligns across 10 bases. The germline gives CDR1 SGHKS, CDR2 YYEKEE (reference sequence). CDR3 length: 14 amino acids. J lost 6 bases, V lost 3 bases, and 2 bases had no gene match.

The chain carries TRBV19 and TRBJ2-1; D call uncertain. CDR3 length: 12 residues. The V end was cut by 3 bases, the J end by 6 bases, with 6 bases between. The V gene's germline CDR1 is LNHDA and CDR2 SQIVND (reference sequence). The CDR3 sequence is CASSIKPNEQFF. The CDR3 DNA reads TGTGCCAGTAGTATTAAGCCCAATGAGCAGTTCTTC.

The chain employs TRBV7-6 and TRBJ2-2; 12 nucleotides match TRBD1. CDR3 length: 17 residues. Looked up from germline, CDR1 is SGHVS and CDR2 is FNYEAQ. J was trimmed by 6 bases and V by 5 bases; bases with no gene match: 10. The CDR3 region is CASSLQGGQGASGELFF. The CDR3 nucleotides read TGTGCCAGCAGCCTCCAAGGGGGACAGGGGGCTTCCGGGGAGCTGTTTTTT.

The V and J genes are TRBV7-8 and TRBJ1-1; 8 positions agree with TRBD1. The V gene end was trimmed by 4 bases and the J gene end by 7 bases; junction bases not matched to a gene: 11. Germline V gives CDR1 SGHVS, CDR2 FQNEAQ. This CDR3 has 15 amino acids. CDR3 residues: CASSSYYGQGGEAFF. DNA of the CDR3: TGTGCCAGCAGCTCGTACTATGGACAGGGCGGTGAAGCTTTCTTT. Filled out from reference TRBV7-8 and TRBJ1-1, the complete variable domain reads GAGVSQSPRYKVAKRGQDVALRCDPISGHVSLFWYQQALGQGPEFLTYFQNEAQLDKSGLPSDRFFAERPEGSVSTLKIQRTQQEDSAVYLCASSSYYGQGGEAFFGQGTRLTVV.

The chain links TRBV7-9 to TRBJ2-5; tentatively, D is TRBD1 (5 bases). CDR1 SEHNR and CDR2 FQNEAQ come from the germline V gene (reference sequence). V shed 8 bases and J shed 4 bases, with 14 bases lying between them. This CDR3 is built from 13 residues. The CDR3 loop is CASEGVSLETQYF. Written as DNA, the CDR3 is TGTGCCAGCGAAGGGGTTTCTCTAGAGACCCAGTACTTC. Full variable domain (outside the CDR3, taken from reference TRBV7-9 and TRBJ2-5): DTGVSQNPRHKITKRGQNVTFRCDPISEHNRLYWYRQTLGQGPEFLTYFQNEAQLEKSRLLSDRFSAERPKGSFSTLEIQRTEQGDSAMYLCASEGVSLETQYFGPGTRLLVL.

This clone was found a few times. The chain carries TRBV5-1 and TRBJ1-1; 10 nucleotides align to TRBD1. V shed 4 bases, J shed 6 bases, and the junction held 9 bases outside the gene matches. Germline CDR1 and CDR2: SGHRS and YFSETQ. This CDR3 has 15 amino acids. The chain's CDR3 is CASSAAGTGDPEAFF. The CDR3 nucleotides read TGCGCCAGCAGCGCAGCCGGGACAGGGGACCCTGAAGCTTTCTTT.

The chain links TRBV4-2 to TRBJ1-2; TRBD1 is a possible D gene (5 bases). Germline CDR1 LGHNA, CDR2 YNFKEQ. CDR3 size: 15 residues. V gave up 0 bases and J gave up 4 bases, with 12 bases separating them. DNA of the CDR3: TGTGCCAGCAGCCAAGAATGGGGCGGGGGCTATGGCTACACCTTC. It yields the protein CASSQEWGGGYGYTF.

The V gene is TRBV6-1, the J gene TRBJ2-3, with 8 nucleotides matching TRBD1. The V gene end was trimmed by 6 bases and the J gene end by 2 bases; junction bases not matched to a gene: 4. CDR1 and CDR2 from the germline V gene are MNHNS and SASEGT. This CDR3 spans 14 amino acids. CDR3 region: CASSRDRFTDTQYF. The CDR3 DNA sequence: TGTGCCAGCAGCCGGGACAGGTTCACAGATACGCAGTATTTT.

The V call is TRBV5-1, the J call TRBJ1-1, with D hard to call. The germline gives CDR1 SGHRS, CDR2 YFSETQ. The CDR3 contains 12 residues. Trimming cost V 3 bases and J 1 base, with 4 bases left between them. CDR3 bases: TGCGCCAGCAGCTCTCCGAACACTGAAGCTTTCTTT. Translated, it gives CASSSPNTEAFF. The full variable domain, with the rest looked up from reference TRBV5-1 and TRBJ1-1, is KAGVTQTPRYLIKTRGQQVTLSCSPISGHRSVSWYQQTPGQGLQFLFEYFSETQRNKGNFPGRFSGRQFSNSRSEMNVSTLELGDSALYLCASSSPNTEAFFGQGTRLTVV.

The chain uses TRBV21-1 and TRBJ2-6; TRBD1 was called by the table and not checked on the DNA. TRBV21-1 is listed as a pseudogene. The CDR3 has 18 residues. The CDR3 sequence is CASSGLGQGISGANVLTF. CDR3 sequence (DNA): TGTGCCAGCAGCGGCCTAGGACAGGGGATCTCTGGGGCCAACGTCCTGACTTTC.

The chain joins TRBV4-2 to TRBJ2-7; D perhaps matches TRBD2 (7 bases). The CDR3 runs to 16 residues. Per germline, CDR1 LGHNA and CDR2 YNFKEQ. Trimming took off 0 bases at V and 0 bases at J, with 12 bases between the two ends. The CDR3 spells CASSQDRGAPSYEQYF. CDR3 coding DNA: TGTGCCAGCAGCCAAGATCGGGGGGCCCCCTCCTACGAGCAGTACTTC.

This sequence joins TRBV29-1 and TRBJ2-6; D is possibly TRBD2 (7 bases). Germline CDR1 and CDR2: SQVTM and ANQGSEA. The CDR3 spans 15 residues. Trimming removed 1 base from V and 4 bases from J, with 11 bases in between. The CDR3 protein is CSVEGGGLGANVLTF. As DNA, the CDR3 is TGCAGCGTTGAAGGGGGGGGGCTAGGGGCCAACGTCCTGACTTTC.

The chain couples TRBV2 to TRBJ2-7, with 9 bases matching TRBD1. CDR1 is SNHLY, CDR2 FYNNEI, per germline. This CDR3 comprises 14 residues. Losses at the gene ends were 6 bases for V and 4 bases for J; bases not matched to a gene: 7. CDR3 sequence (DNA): TGTGCCAGCAGGGGGACAGGGTCTAAGTACGAGCAGTACTTC. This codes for CASRGTGSKYEQYF.

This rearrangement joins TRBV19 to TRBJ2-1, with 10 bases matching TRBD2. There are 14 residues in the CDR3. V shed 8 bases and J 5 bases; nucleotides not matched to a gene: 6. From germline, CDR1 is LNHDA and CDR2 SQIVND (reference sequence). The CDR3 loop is CASHSGRQNNEQFF. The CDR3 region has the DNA TGTGCCAGTCATAGCGGGAGGCAGAACAATGAGCAGTTCTTC.

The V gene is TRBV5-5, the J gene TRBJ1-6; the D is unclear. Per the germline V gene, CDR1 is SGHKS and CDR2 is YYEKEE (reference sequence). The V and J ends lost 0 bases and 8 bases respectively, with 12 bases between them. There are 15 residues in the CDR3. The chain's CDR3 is CASSLVRMRDSPLHF. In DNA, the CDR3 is TGTGCCAGCAGCTTGGTCCGCATGAGGGATTCACCCCTCCACTTT.